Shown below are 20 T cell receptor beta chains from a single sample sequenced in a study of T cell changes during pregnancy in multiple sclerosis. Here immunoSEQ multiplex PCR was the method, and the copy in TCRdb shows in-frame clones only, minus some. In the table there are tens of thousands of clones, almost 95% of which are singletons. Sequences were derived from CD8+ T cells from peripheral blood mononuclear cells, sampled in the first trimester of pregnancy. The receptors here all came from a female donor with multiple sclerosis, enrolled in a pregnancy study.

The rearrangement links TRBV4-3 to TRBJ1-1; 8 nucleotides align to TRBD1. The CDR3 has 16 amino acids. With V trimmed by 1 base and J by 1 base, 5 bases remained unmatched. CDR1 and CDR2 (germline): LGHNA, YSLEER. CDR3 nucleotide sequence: TGCGCCAGCAGCCAAGGCCTAGACAGGGGGAACACTGAAGCTTTCTTT. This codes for CASSQGLDRGNTEAFF.

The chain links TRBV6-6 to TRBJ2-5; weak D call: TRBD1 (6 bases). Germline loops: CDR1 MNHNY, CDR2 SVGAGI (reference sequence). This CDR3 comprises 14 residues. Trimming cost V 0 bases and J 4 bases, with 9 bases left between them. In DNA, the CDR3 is TGTGCCAGCAGTTACTCGACAGGCCGAGAGACCCAGTACTTC. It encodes CASSYSTGRETQYF.

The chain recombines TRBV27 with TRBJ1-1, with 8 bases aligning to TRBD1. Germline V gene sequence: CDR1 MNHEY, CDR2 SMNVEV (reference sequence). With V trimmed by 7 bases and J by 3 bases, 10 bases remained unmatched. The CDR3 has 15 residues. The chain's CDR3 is CASTRGQGGHTEAFF. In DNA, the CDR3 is TGTGCCAGCACTAGAGGACAGGGAGGACACACTGAAGCTTTCTTT.

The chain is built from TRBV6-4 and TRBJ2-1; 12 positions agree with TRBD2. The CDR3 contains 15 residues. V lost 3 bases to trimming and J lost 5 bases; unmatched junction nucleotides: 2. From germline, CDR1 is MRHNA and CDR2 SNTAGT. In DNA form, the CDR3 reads TGTGCCAGCAGTGAAACTAGCGGGGGGAACAATGAGCAGTTCTTC. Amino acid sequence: CASSETSGGNNEQFF.

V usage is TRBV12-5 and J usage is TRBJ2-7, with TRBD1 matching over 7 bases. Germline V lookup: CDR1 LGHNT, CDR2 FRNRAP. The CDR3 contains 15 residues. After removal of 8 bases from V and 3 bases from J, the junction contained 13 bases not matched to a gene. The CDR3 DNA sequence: TGTGCTAGTACCCACCCGGACAGGAATTACTACGAGCAGTACTTC. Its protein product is CASTHPDRNYYEQYF.

CDR3 sequence (DNA): TGTGCCAGCAGCGTCAGCGGGACCTACACCGGGGAGCTGTTTTTT. Translating gives CASSVSGTYTGELFF. The chain recombines TRBV9 with TRBJ2-2, with 7 positions matching TRBD2. This CDR3 spans 15 amino acids. Germline CDR1 is SGDLS and CDR2 is YYNGEE. J gave up 3 bases and V 2 bases, and 4 bases lay outside the gene matches.

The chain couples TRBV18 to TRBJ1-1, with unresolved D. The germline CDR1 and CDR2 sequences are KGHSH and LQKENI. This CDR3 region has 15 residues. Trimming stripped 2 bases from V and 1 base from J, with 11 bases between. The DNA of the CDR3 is TGTGCCAGCTCACCAGATAGCGGCGGGAACACTGAAGCTTTCTTT. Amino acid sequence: CASSPDSGGNTEAFF.

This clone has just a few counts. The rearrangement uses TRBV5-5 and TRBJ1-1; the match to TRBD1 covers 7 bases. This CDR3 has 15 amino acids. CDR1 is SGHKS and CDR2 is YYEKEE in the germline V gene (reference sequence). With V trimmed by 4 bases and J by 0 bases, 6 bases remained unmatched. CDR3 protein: CASSILTGVNTEAFF. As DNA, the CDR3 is TGTGCCAGCAGCATACTCACAGGGGTGAACACTGAAGCTTTCTTT.

CDR3 nucleotide sequence: TGCGCCAGCAGCTCGCTAGCGGGCTCCTACAATGAGCAGTTCTTC. It specifies CASSSLAGSYNEQFF. V is TRBV5-1 and J is TRBJ2-1, with 8 bases matching TRBD2. Trimming at V came to 3 bases and at J to 0 bases, leaving 2 bases not matched to a gene. Germline CDR1 SGHRS, CDR2 YFSETQ. The CDR3 length is 15 residues.

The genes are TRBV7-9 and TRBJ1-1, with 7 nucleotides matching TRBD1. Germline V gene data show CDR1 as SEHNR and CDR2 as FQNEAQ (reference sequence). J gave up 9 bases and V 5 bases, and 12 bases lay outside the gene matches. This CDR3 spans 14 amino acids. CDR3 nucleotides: TGTGCCAGCAGCACCCGACAGGGAAGAGGGAAAGCTTTCTTT. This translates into CASSTRQGRGKAFF.

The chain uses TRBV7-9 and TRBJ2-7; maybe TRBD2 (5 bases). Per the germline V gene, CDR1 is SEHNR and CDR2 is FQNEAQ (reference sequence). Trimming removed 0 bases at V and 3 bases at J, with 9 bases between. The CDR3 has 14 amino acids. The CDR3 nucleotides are TGTGCCAGCAGCTTAGCGCGGACTTTCTACGAGCAGTACTTC. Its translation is CASSLARTFYEQYF.

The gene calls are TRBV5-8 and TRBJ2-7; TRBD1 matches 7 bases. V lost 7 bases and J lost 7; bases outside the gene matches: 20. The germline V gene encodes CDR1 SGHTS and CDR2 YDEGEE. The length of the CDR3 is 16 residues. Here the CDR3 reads CASAPLPGQNLWEQYF. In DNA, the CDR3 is TGTGCCAGCGCTCCCCTCCCGGGACAGAACCTTTGGGAGCAGTACTTC.

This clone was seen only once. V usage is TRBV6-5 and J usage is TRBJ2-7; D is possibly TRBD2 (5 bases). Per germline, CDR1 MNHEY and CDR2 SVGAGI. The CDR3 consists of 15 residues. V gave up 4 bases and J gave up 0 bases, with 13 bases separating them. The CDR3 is CASSSLRVSSYEQYF. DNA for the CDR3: TGTGCCAGCAGTTCACTGAGGGTTAGCTCCTACGAGCAGTACTTC.

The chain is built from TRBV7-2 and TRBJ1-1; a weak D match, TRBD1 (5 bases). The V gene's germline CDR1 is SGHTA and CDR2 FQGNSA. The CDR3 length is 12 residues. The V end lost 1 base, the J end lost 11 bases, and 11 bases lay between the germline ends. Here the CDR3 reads CASSLGARDAFF. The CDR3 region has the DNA TGTGCCAGCAGCTTAGGGGCCAGGGATGCTTTCTTT.

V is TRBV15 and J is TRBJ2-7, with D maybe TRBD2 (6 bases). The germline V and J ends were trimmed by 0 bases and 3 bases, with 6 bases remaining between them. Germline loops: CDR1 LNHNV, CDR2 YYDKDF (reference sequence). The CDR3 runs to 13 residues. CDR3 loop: CATSRDGGYEQYF. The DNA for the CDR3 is TGTGCCACCAGCAGAGACGGGGGCTACGAGCAGTACTTC.

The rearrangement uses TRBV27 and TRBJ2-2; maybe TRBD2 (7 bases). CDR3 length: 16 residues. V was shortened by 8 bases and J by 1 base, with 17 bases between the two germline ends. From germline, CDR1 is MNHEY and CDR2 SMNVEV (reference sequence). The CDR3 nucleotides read TGTGCCAGCCTAGCCGCGGGGGCGGGGAACACCGGGGAGCTGTTTTTT. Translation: CASLAAGAGNTGELFF.

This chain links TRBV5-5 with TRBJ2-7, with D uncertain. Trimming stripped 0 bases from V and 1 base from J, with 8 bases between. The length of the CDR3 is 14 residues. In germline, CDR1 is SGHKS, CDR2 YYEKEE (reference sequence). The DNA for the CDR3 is TGTGCCAGCAGCTTGGTATTAATGTCCTACGAGCAGTACTTC. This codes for CASSLVLMSYEQYF.

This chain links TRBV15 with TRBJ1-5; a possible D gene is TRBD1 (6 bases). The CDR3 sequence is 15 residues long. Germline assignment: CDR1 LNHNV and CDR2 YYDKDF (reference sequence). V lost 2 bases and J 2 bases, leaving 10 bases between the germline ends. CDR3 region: CATSRFRGGNQPQHF. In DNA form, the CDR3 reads TGTGCCACCAGCAGATTCAGGGGCGGCAATCAGCCCCAGCATTTT.

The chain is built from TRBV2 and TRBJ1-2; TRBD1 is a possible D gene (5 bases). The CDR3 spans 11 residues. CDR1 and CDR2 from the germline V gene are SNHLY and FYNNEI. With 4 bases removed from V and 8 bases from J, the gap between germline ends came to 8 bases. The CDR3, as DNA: TGTGCCAGCAGTGGGGACTGGGGCTACACCTTC. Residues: CASSGDWGYTF.

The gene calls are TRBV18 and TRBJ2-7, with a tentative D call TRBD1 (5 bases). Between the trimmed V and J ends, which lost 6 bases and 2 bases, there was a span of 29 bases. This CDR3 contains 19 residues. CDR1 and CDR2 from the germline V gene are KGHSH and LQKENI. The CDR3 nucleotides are TGTGCCAGCTCGGTTACAGAGGACATGAGACAATCCCGCCCCTACGAGCAGTACTTC. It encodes CASSVTEDMRQSRPYEQYF. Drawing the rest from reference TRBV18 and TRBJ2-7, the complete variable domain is NAGVMQNPRHLVRRRGQEARLRCSPMKGHSHVYWYRQLPEEGLKFMVYLQKENIIDESGMPKERFSAEFPKEGPSILRIQQVVRGDSAAYFCASSVTEDMRQSRPYEQYFGPGTRLTVT.